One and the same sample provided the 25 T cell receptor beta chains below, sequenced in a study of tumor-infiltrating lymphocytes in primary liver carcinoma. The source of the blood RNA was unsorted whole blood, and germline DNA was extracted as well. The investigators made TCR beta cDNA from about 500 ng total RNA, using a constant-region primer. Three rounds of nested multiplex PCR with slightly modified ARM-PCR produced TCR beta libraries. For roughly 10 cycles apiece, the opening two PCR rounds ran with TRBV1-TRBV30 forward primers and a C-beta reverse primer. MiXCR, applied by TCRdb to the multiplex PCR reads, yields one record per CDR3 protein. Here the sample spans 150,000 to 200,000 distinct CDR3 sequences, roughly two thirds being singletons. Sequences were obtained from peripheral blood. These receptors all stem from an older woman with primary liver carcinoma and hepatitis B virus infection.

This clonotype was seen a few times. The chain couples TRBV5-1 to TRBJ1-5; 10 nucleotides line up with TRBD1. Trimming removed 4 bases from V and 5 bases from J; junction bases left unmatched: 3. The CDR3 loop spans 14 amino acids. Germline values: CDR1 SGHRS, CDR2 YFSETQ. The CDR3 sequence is CASSQTGGHQPQHF. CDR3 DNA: TGCGCCAGCAGCCAGACAGGGGGCCATCAGCCCCAGCATTTT.

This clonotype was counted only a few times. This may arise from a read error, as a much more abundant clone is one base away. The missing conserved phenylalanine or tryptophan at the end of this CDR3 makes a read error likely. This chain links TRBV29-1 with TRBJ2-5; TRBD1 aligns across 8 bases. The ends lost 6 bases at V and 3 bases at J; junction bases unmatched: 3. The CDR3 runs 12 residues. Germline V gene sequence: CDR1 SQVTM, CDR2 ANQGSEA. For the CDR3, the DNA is TGCAGCGTACAGGGGGGCGAAGAGACCCAGTACTCC. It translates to CSVQGGEETQYS.

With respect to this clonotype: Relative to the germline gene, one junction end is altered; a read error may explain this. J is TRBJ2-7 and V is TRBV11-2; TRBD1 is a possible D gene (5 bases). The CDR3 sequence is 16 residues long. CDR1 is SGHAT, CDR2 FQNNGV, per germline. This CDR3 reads CASNLLTALNSHEQYF. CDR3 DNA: TGTGCCAGCAACCTACTGACAGCACTAAACTCCCACGAGCAGTACTTC.

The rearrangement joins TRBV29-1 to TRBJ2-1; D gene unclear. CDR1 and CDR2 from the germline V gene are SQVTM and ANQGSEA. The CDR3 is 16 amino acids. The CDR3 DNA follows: TGCATCGTCGCCACGCTTCGGCCCTGGTCCCGTCAAGAGCAGTTCTTC. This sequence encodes CIVATLRPWSRQEQFF.

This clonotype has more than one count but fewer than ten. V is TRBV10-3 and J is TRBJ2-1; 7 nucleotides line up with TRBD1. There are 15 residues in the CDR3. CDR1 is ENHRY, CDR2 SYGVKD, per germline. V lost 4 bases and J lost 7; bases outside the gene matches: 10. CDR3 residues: CAISADRSGKNEQFF. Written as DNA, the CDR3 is TGTGCCATCAGTGCGGACAGGTCGGGTAAGAATGAGCAGTTCTTC.

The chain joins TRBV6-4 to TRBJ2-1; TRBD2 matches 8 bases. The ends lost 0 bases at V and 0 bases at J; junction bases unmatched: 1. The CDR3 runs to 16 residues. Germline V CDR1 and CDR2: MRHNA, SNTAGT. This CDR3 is CASSDSGTSSYNEQFF. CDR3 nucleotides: TGTGCCAGCAGTGACTCTGGGACTAGCTCCTACAATGAGCAGTTCTTC.

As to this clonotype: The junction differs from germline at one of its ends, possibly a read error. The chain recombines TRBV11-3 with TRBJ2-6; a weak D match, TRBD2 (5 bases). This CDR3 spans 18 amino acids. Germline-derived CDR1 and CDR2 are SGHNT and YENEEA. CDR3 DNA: TGTGCCAGTAGCTTAAGGACTGGACGGGGCTCTGGGGCCAACGTCCTGACTTTC. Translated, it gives CASSLRTGRGSGANVLTF. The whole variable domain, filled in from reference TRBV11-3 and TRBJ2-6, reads EAGVVQSPRYKIIEKKQPVAFWCNPISGHNTLYWYLQNLGQGPELLIRYENEEAVDDSQLPKDRFSAERLKGVDSTLKIQPAELGDSAVYLCASSLRTGRGSGANVLTFGAGSRLTVL.

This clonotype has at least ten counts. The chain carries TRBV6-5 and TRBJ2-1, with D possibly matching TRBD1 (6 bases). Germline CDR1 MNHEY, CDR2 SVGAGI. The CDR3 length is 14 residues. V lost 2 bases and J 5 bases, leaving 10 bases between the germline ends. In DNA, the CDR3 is TGTGCCAGCAGTTACCTGGGACACAACAATGAGCAGTTCTTC. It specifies CASSYLGHNNEQFF.

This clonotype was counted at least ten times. CDR3 bases: TGTGCCAGCAACGGTAGAGCGGGACACAATGAGCAGTTCTTC. Amino acid sequence: CASNGRAGHNEQFF. V and J are TRBV7-9 and TRBJ2-1; 7 bases agree with TRBD2. The CDR3 loop spans 14 amino acids. J lost 5 bases, V lost 7 bases, and 8 bases had no gene match. Germline assignment: CDR1 SEHNR and CDR2 FQNEAQ (reference sequence).

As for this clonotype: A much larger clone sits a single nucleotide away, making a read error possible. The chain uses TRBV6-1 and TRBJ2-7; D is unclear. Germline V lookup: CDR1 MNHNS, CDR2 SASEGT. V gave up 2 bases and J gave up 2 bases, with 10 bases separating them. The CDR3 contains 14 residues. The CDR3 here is CASSERSVAYEQYF. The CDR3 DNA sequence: TGTGCCAGCAGTGAACGGAGCGTCGCCTACGAGCAGTACTTC.

In DNA, the CDR3 is TGTGCCAGCAGCTTAGATGCGGGGAGCGGTTACACCTTC. Its protein is CASSLDAGSGYTF. The V and J genes are TRBV11-1 and TRBJ1-2; D is unclear. Germline V gene data show CDR1 as SGHAT and CDR2 as FQDESV (reference sequence). V lost 1 base and J 11 bases, leaving 14 bases between the germline ends. The CDR3 totals 13 residues.

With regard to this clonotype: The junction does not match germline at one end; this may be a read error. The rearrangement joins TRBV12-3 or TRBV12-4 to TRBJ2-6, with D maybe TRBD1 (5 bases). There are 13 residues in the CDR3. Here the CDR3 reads CASSTYGANVMTF. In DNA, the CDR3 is TGTGCCAGCAGTACATATGGGGCCAACGTCATGACTTTC.

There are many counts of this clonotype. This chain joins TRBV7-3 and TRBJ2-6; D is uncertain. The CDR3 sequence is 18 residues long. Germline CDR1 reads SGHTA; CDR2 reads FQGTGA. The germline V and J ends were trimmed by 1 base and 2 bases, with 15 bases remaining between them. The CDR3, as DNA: TGTGCCAGCAGCTTAAGTGGCAGAAACCGACCTGGGGCCAACGTCCTGACTTTC. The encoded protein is CASSLSGRNRPGANVLTF.

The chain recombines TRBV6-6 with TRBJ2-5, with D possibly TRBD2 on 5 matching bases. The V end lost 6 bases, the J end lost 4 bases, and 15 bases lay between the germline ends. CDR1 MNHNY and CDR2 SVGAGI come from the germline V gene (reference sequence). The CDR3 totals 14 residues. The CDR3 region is CASRDSPEIETQYF. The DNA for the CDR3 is TGTGCCAGCAGGGACTCCCCCGAAATAGAGACCCAGTACTTC.

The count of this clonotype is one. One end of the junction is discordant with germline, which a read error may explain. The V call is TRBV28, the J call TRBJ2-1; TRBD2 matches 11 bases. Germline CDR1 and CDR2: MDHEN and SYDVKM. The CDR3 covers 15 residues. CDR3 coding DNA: TGTGCCAGCAGTTCTCCGGGACTAGCGGTATACCAGCACCTTTTC. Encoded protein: CASSSPGLAVYQHLF.

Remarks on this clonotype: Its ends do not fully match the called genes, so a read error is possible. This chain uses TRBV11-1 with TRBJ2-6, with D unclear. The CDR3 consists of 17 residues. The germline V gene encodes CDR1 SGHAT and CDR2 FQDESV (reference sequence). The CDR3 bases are TGTGCCAGCTCATTGGCCTTTTCGAGCTCTGGAGCCAGCGTCCTGACTTTC. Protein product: CASSLAFSSSGASVLTF. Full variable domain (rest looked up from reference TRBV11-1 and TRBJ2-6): EAEVAQSPRYKITEKSQAVAFWCDPISGHATLYWYRQILGQGPELLVQFQDESVVDDSQLPKDRFSAERLKGVDSTLKIQPAELGDSAMYLCASSLAFSSSGASVLTFGAGSRLTVL.

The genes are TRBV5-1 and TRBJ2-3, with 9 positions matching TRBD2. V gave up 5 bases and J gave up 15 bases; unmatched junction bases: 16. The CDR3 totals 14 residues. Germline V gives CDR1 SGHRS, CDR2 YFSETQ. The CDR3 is CASSHSGRSDMQYF. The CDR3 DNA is TGCGCCAGCAGTCACAGCGGGAGGTCCGATATGCAATATTTT.

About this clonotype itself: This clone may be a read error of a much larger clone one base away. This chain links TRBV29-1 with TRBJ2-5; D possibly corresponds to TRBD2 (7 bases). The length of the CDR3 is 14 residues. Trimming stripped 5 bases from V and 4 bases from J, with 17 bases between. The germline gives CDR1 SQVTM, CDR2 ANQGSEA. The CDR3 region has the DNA TGCAGCGTTCAGGGGCGGGAGAGGGGAGAGACCCAGTACTTC. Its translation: CSVQGRERGETQYF.

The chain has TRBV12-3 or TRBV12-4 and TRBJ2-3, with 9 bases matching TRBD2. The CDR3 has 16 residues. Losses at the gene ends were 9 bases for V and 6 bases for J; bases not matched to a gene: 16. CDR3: CASTPRLREGADTQYF. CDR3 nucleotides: TGTGCCAGTACCCCTCGACTGCGGGAGGGGGCCGATACGCAGTATTTT.

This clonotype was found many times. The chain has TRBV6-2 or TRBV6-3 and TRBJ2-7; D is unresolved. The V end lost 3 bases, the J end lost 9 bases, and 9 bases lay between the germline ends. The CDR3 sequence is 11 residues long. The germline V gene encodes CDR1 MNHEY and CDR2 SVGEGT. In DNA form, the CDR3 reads TGTGCCAGCAGTTATGCGTATGGGCAGTACTTC. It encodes CASSYAYGQYF.

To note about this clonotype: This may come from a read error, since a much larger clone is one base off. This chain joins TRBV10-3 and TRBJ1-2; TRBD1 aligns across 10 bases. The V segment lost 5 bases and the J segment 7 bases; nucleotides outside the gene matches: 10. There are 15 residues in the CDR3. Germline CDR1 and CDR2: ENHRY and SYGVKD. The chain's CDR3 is CAISQFLGTGVGYTF. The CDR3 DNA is TGTGCCATCAGTCAGTTCCTCGGGACAGGGGTTGGCTACACCTTC.

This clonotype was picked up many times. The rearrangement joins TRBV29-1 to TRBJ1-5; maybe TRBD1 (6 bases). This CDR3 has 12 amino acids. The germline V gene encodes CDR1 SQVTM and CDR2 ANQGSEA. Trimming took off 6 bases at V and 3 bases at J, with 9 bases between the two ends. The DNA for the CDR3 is TGCAGCGTCCAGGGGCCCAATCAGCCCCAGCATTTT. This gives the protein CSVQGPNQPQHF. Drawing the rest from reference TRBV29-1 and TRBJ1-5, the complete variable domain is SAVISQKPSRDICQRGTSLTIQCQVDSQVTMMFWYRQQPGQSLTLIATANQGSEATYESGFVIDKFPISRPNLTFSTLTVSNMSPEDSSIYLCSVQGPNQPQHFGDGTRLSIL.

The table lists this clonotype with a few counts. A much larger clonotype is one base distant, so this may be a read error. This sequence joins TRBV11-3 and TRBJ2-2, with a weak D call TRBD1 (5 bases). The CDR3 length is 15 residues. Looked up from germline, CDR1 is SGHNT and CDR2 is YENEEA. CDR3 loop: CANSLVRGNTGELFF. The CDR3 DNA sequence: TGTGCCAACAGCTTAGTTAGGGGTAACACCGGGGAGCTGTTTTTT.

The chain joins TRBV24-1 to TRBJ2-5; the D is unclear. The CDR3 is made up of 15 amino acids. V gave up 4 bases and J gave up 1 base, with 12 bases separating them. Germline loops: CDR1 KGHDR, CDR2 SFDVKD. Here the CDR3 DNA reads TGTGCCACCAGTGACCTTGACGGTACCCAAGAGACCCAGTACTTC. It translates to CATSDLDGTQETQYF.

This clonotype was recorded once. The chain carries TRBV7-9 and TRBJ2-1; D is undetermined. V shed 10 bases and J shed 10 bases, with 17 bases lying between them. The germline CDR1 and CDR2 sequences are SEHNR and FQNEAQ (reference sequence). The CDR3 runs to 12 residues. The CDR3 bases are TGTGCCATTTACAAGGGCGCCGGGGAGCAGTTCTTC. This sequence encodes CAIYKGAGEQFF.